The clone carrying this T cell receptor beta chain was seen only a few times. The data were taken from a study of identical twins. Looked up from germline, CDR1 is SQVTM and CDR2 is ANQGSEA. CDR3 length equals 15 residues. V lost 2 bases and J 5 bases, leaving 16 bases between the germline ends. TCRdb analysed the 5' RACE reads with MiXCR anew, one entry per CDR3 protein. This table has hundreds of thousands of distinct CDR3 sequences, 9% to 15% appearing once. The sample was also linked to a second study, of yellow fever vaccine responses in identical twins. That report notes: Reported findings indicate that twins' vaccine T cell responses seemed partially convergent, partially personalized.

The chain links TRBV29-1 to TRBJ2-1; D is perhaps TRBD1 (6 bases). Sequencing was done on a sample of PBMCs. The origin of this receptor is a young woman in good health. The CDR3 coding sequence is TGCAGCGTTGAAATGGTACAGGGAACCCACAATGAGCAGTTCTTC. Translated: CSVEMVQGTHNEQFF.